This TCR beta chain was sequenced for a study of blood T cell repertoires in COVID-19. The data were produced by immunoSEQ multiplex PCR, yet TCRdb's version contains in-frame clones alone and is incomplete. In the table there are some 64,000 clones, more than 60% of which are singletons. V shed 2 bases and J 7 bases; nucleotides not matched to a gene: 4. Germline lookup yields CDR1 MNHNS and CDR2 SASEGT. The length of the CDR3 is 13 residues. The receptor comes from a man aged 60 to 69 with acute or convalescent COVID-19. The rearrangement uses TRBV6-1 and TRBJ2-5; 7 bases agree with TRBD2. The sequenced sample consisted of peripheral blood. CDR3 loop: CASSEPTGGTQYF. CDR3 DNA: TGTGCCAGCAGTGAACCGACGGGGGGGACCCAGTACTTC.